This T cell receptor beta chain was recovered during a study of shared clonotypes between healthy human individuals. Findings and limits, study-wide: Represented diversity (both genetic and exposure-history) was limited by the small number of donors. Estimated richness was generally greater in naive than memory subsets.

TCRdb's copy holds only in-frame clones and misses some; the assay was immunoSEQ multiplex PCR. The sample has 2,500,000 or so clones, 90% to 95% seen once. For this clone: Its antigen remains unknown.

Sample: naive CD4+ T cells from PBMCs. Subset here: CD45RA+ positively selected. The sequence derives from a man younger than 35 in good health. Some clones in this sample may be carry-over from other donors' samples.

CDR3 sequence reads: CASSFGRLAGDEQFF. The DNA of the CDR3 is TGTGCCAGCAGCTTCGGGAGACTAGCGGGGGATGAGCAGTTCTTC. This chain connects TRBV7-7 to TRBJ2-1; 12 bases are a match to TRBD2. Per germline, CDR1 SSHAT and CDR2 FNYEAQ (reference sequence). The CDR3 loop spans 15 amino acids. The J segment lost 8 bases and the V segment lost 3 bases, leaving 5 bases of the junction unmatched.